These 3 T cell receptor beta chains originate from one sample sequenced in a study of CD8 T cells in ankylosing spondylitis. Each CDR3 protein is one row after TCRdb ran MiXCR on the 5' RACE reads. The sample shows 300,000 to 350,000 distinct CDR3 sequences, around 21% of them seen only once. The sample taken for sequencing was blood, either unsorted or a sorted T cell fraction (not recorded which). These receptors were taken from a female donor with ankylosing spondylitis or in good health (not recorded which).

Points on this clonotype: Germline and junction disagree at one end, which may indicate a read error. The chain couples TRBV5-1 to TRBJ1-2; TRBD1 is a possible D gene (6 bases). Germline V gene sequence: CDR1 SGHRS, CDR2 YFSETQ. This CDR3 is built from 14 residues. The CDR3 bases are TGCGCCAGCAGGTTGGACAGCTCTAACTATGGCTACACCTTC. Translating gives CASRLDSSNYGYTF.

This clonotype was counted many times. The gene calls are TRBV10-3 and TRBJ2-2; D unresolved. Germline CDR1 and CDR2: ENHRY and SYGVKD. This CDR3 is built from 13 residues. Trimming removed 8 bases from V and 2 bases from J, with 9 bases in between. The CDR3 reads CAISYHNTGELFF. DNA of the CDR3: TGTGCCATCTCATACCATAACACCGGGGAGCTGTTTTTT.

This chain joins TRBV9 and TRBJ2-7, with TRBD2 as a possible D gene (6 bases). The CDR3 sequence is 12 residues long. Germline-derived CDR1 and CDR2 are SGDLS and YYNGEE. Trimming cost V 3 bases and J 12 bases, with 16 bases left between them. The chain's CDR3 is CASSAAMGLMYF. CDR3 nucleotides: TGTGCCAGCAGCGCCGCCATGGGACTGATGTACTTC.